Listed below are T cell receptor beta chains from one sample, sequenced in a study of T cells expressing NK-cell markers. TCRdb reprocessed the 5' RACE reads, with one entry per CDR3 protein and no DNA. There are some 500,000 distinct CDR3 sequences in the sample, with under 1.5% held by the top ten. Sequencing input: blood T cells: a sorted CD56 or NKG2C T cell subset, CD4+ or CD8+ T cells, or bulk PBMC T cells (not recorded which). All receptors derive from a woman between 45 and 60 years old in good health. Both conserved end residues are part of each CDR3.

CASSFGSRTFVEQYF TRBJ2-7 TRBV5-6
CASSKRTGSSYEQYF TRBJ2-7 TRBV6-5
CSVEAQGRTYEQYF TRBJ2-7 TRBV29-1
CASSQGPHQPQHF TRBJ1-5 TRBV3-1
CAISESAGANSPLHF TRBJ1-6 TRBV10-3
CASRTISGESVDEQFF TRBJ2-1 TRBV28
CASSVATGLAGEQFF TRBJ2-1 TRBV9
CAISAEWNTGELFF TRBJ2-2 TRBV10-3
CAWIGGETQYF TRBJ2-5 TRBV30
CSVTSGSLSYEQYF TRBJ2-7 TRBV29-1
CASSNRKGEDTQYF TRBJ2-3 TRBV28